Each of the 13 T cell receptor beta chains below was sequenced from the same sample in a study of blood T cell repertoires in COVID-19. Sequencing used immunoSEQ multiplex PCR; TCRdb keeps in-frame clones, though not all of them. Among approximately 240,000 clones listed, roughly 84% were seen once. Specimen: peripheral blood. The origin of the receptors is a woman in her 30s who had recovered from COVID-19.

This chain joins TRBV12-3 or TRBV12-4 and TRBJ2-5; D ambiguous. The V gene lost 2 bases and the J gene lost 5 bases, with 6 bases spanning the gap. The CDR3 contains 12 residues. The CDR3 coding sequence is TGTGCCAGCAGTTTATACGGGGAGACCCAGTACTTC. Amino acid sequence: CASSLYGETQYF.

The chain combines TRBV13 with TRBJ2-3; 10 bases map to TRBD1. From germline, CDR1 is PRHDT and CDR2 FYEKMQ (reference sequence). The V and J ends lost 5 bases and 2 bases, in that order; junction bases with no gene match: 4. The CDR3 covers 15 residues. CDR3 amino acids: CASSPGTGATDTQYF. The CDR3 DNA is TGTGCCAGCAGCCCAGGGACAGGGGCCACAGATACGCAGTATTTT.

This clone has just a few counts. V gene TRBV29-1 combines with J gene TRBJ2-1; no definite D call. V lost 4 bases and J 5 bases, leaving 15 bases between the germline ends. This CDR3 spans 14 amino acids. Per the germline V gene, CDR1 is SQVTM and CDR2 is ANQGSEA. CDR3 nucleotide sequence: TGCAGCGTTGCCCCCCAGCGCGTAAACAATGAGCAGTTCTTC. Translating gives CSVAPQRVNNEQFF.

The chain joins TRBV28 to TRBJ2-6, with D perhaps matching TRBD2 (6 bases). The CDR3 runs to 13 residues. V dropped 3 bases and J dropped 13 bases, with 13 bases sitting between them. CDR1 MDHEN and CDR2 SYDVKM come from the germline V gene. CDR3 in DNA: TGTGCCAGCAGTTTCCGGGAGATACGGGTCCTGACTTTC. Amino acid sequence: CASSFREIRVLTF.

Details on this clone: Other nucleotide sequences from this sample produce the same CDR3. The CDR3 nucleotides are TGTGCCAGCAGCGTAGAGGGAGGCTCCTACGAGCAGTACTTC. Amino acids: CASSVEGGSYEQYF. The chain recombines TRBV9 with TRBJ2-7; tentatively, D is TRBD2 (6 bases). V was clipped by 0 bases and J by 0 bases, with 7 bases between them. The CDR3 has 14 amino acids. CDR1 and CDR2 from the germline V gene are SGDLS and YYNGEE.

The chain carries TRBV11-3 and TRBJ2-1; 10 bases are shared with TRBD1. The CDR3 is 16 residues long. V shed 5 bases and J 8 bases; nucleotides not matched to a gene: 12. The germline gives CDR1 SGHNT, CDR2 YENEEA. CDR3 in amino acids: CASSPRLGQGFDEQFF. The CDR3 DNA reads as TGTGCCAGCAGCCCACGATTGGGACAGGGGTTCGATGAGCAGTTCTTC.

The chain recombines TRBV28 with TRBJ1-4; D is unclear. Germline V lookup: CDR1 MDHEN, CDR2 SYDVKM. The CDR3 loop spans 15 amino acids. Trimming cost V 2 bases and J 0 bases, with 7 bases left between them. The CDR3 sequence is CASSLVVSTNEKLFF. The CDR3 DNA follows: TGTGCCAGCAGTTTAGTAGTGTCAACTAATGAAAAACTGTTTTTT.

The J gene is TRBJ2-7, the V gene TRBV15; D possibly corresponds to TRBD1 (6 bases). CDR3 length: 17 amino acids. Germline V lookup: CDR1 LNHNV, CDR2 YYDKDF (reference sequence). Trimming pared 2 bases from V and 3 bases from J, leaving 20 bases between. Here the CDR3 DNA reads TGTGCCACCAGCAGAATGATTGACCTGGGCAGGGGCTACGAGCAGTACTTC. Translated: CATSRMIDLGRGYEQYF. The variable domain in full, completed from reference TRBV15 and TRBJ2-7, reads DAMVIQNPRYQVTQFGKPVTLSCSQTLNHNVMYWYQQKSSQAPKLLFHYYDKDFNNEADTPDNFQSRRPNTSFCFLDIRSPGLGDTAMYLCATSRMIDLGRGYEQYFGPGTRLTVT.

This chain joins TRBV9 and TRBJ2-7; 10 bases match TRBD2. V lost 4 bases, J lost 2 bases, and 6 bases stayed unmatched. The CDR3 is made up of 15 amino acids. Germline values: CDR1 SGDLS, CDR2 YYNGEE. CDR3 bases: TGTGCCAGCAGCTTCGGGACTAGCGAACCCTACGAGCAGTACTTC. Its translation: CASSFGTSEPYEQYF.

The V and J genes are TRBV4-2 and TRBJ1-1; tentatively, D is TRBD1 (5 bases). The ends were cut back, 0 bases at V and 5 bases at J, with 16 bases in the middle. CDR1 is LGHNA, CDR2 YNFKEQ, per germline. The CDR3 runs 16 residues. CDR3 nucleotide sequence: TGTGCCAGCAGCCAAGATACCCGGGGGGTGGGGACTGAAGCTTTCTTT. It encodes CASSQDTRGVGTEAFF.

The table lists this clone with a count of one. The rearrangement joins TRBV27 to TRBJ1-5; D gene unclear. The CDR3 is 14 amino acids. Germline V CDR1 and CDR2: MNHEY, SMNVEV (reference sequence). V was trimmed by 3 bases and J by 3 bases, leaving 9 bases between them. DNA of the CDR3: TGTGCCAGCAGTTTTGGCAGGTACAATCAGCCCCAGCATTTT. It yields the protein CASSFGRYNQPQHF.

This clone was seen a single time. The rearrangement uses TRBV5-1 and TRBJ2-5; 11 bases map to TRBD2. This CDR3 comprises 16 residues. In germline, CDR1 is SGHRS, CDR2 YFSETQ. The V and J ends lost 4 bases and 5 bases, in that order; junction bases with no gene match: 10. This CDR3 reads CASSLGLAEVLETQYF. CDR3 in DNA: TGCGCCAGCAGCCTGGGACTAGCGGAGGTCCTGGAGACCCAGTACTTC.

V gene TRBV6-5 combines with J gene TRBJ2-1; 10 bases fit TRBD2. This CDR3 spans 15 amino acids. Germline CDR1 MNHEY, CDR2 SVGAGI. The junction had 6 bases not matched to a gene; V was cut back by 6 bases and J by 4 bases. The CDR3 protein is CASSVGTSEYNEQFF. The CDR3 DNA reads TGTGCCAGCAGCGTGGGGACTAGCGAGTACAATGAGCAGTTCTTC.